This is a list of T cell receptor beta chains from one sample in a study of T cells in Graves' hyperthyroidism and ophthalmopathy. TCRdb called the multiplex PCR reads again in MiXCR, with one record for every CDR3 protein. Among approximately 640,000 distinct CDR3 sequences, about 16% were seen once, and the ten largest hold 3% to 4.5%. The sample was blood. The receptors were gathered from a woman in her thirties with Graves' hyperthyroidism. Each CDR3 is given with its conserved first and last residue. The D gene is left open where the match is weak. Rows may omit the clone size; those that give it use once, few, many or a size class.

TRBD2	TRBJ2-2	TRBV5-1	few	TGCGCCAGCAGCTTGGCGGGACTAGCGGGAGGGCCAGTACACGGGGAGCTGTTTTTT	CASSLAGLAGGPVHGELFF
-	TRBJ2-3	TRBV30	-	TGTGCCCGGAGTTTCCGGGGTGCCGTACCTAGCACAGATACGCAGTATTTT	CARSFRGAVPSTDTQYF
TRBD2	TRBJ2-3	TRBV6-1	few	TGTGCCAGCAGCGGGGACTATCATACGCAGTATTTT	CASSGDYHTQYF
-	TRBJ2-3	TRBV27	many	TGTGCCAGCAGTTTGTCAGTAGTTCGGGACAGCACAGATACGCAGTATTTT	CASSLSVVRDSTDTQYF
TRBD2	TRBJ2-7	TRBV11-2	-	TGTGCCAGCAGTTCCGGACTAGCGGGAAGGTCTAACGAGCAGTACTTC	CASSSGLAGRSNEQYF
TRBD1	TRBJ1-2	TRBV18	-	TGTGCCAGCGGACAGGGGATTCATCACTATGGCTACACCTTC	CASGQGIHHYGYTF
TRBD2	TRBJ2-3	TRBV5-1	many	TGCGCCAGCCACCGGACTAGCCCCAGCTTTACGCAGTATTTT	CASHRTSPSFTQYF
TRBD1	TRBJ1-2	TRBV19	-	TGTGCCAGTAGTACAAGAGGACAGGACTATGGCTACACCTTC	CASSTRGQDYGYTF
-	TRBJ2-7	TRBV29-1	-	TGCAGCGCCATAAGGTCCTACGAGCAGTACTTC	CSAIRSYEQYF
-	TRBJ1-2	TRBV6-2/TRBV6-3	-	TGTGCCAGCAGTTCCCGGACACCCTTTAGGGGCTACACCTTC	CASSSRTPFRGYTF
TRBD1	TRBJ1-2	TRBV27	few	TGTGCCAGCAGTTTTGACAGGGACAACTATGGCTACACCTTC	CASSFDRDNYGYTF
-	TRBJ2-3	TRBV9	many	TGTGCCAGCAAGGGGCGGGTCACAGATACGCAGTATTTT	CASKGRVTDTQYF